The 5 T cell receptor beta chains presented below share a single source sample, sequenced in a study of CD8+ T cells in alopecia areata. RNA was isolated and reverse transcribed to cDNA, the sequencing template. The protocol was immunoSEQ multiplex PCR, while the TCRdb copy is restricted to in-frame clones and leaves out a portion. The top ten hold nearly 5% of the sample, which has some 200,000 clones, around three fifths seen once. Source material: CD8+ T cells sorted from blood. The receptors were sampled from a human donor in good health.

The chain uses TRBV2 and TRBJ2-7; D is undetermined. CDR3 length equals 10 residues. The ends were cut back, 8 bases at V and 5 bases at J, with 7 bases in the middle. Germline CDR1 SNHLY, CDR2 FYNNEI. In DNA form, the CDR3 reads TGTGCCAGCGTTTACGACGAGCAGTACTTC. Protein: CASVYDEQYF.

This clone has a single count. This chain joins TRBV2 and TRBJ1-6, with D possibly matching TRBD1 (5 bases). V gave up 2 bases and J gave up 9 bases, with 11 bases separating them. The CDR3 runs 14 residues. Germline loops: CDR1 SNHLY, CDR2 FYNNEI. For the CDR3, the DNA is TGTGCCAGCAGTGAAAGGGGATATCGTTCACCCCTCCACTTT. This sequence encodes CASSERGYRSPLHF. The full variable domain, rest sourced from reference TRBV2 and TRBJ1-6, is EPEVTQTPSHQVTQMGQEVILRCVPISNHLYFYWYRQILGQKVEFLVSFYNNEISEKSEIFDDQFSVERPDGSNFTLKIRSTKLEDSAMYFCASSERGYRSPLHFGNGTRLTVT.

The V gene is TRBV29-1, the J gene TRBJ1-2; D unclear. The germline CDR1 and CDR2 sequences are SQVTM and ANQGSEA. CDR3 length equals 13 residues. The V end was cut by 7 bases, the J end by 3 bases, with 15 bases between. The CDR3 DNA is TGCAGCGCTGGACCCTCATTATACTATGGCTACACCTTC. It encodes CSAGPSLYYGYTF.

The rearrangement uses TRBV6-6 and TRBJ2-3; no reliable D call. V was clipped by 0 bases and J by 2 bases, with 3 bases between them. The CDR3 has 13 amino acids. From germline, CDR1 is MNHNY and CDR2 SVGAGI (reference sequence). The CDR3 region is CASSYSFTDTQYF. CDR3 bases: TGTGCCAGCAGTTACTCGTTCACAGATACGCAGTATTTT.

For this clone: Other DNA sequences of this sample code for an identical CDR3. The genes are TRBV29-1 and TRBJ2-7, with TRBD2 matching 12 bases. This CDR3 is built from 15 residues. The V and J ends lost 5 bases and 0 bases, in that order; junction bases with no gene match: 5. Germline V lookup: CDR1 SQVTM, CDR2 ANQGSEA. The CDR3 region is CSVFETSGSSYEQYF. The CDR3 DNA is TGCAGCGTTTTCGAGACTAGCGGGAGCTCCTACGAGCAGTACTTC.